The 9 T cell receptor beta chains listed next were all sequenced from one sample in a study of regulatory T cells in long-lasting Graves disease. Researchers made TCR beta libraries by using iRepertoire HTBI primers and running Arm-PCR on CDR3 regions. TCRdb redid the calling of the multiplex PCR reads with MiXCR, one entry per CDR3 protein. Of roughly 560,000 distinct CDR3 sequences detected, 15% to 20% appear once; the ten largest clones hold roughly 25%. Time point in this sample: newly diagnosed GD, antithyroid drugs for less than 3 months. PBMC-extracted RNA yielded the TCR library. A further study also used this sample, focusing on T cells in Graves' hyperthyroidism and ophthalmopathy.

The sequencing here drew on peripheral blood mononuclear cells (PBMCs), taken at new diagnosis, from a patient treated with antithyroid drugs. These receptors all stem from a woman aged 35-65 years with Graves disease.

This clonotype was recorded many times. J is TRBJ2-2 and V is TRBV2, with TRBD1 matching over 9 bases. The germline V gene encodes CDR1 SNHLY and CDR2 FYNNEI. CDR3 length: 15 residues. V trimming: 6 bases; J trimming: 1 base; junction bases outside the gene matches: 3. The CDR3 bases are TGTGCCAGCAGCCCGGACAGGGGGAACACCGGGGAGCTGTTTTTT. Encoded protein: CASSPDRGNTGELFF.

The sample holds many counts of this clonotype. V and J are TRBV5-6 and TRBJ1-5; no definite D call. Between the trimmed V and J ends, which lost 1 base and 5 bases, there was a span of 10 bases. CDR1 is SGHDT, CDR2 YYEEEE, per germline. The CDR3 totals 14 residues. The CDR3 here is CASSLTPNDQPQHF. In DNA form, the CDR3 reads TGTGCCAGCAGCTTGACCCCAAACGATCAGCCCCAGCATTTT.

This clonotype showed up many times. This rearrangement joins TRBV12-3 or TRBV12-4 to TRBJ1-3; no reliable D call. The CDR3 sequence is 12 residues long. V gave up 6 bases and J gave up 4 bases, with 7 bases separating them. CDR3 residues: CASSTTGNTIYF. CDR3 bases: TGTGCCAGCAGCACTACCGGAAACACCATATATTTT.

This clonotype was seen only a few times. The J gene is TRBJ1-2, the V gene TRBV19, with D possibly TRBD1 on 6 matching bases. The CDR3 runs 15 residues. The germline CDR1 and CDR2 sequences are LNHDA and SQIVND (reference sequence). V gave up 6 bases and J gave up 2 bases, with 16 bases separating them. The CDR3 DNA reads as TGTGCCAGTAGGATCGCCGAGGGGGGGAACTATGGCTACACCTTC. Translated: CASRIAEGGNYGYTF.

This clonotype was recorded many times. V is TRBV15 and J is TRBJ2-5, with TRBD1 matching over 8 bases. The J segment lost 5 bases and the V segment lost 0 bases, leaving 5 bases of the junction unmatched. Germline CDR1 and CDR2: LNHNV and YYDKDF (reference sequence). The CDR3 runs to 15 residues. The CDR3: CATSRDQGAVETQYF. CDR3 nucleotide sequence: TGTGCCACCAGCAGAGATCAGGGGGCGGTGGAGACCCAGTACTTC.

This clonotype was seen more than once but under ten times. The CDR3 sequence: CSAKPQGGGGNIQYF. In DNA form, the CDR3 reads TGCAGTGCCAAACCCCAGGGGGGCGGTGGAAACATTCAGTACTTC. The chain combines TRBV20-1 with TRBJ2-4, with D possibly being TRBD1 (7 bases). The V gene lost 6 bases and the J gene lost 6 bases, with 21 bases spanning the gap. Germline loops: CDR1 DFQATT, CDR2 SNEGSKA (reference sequence). The CDR3 length is 15 residues.

This clonotype was detected many times. V gene TRBV20-1 combines with J gene TRBJ1-1; D is unclear. Germline assignment: CDR1 DFQATT and CDR2 SNEGSKA (reference sequence). The CDR3 is 14 amino acids. The V gene lost 2 bases and the J gene lost 0 bases, with 10 bases spanning the gap. The CDR3 reads CSARPWDVNTEAFF. The CDR3, as DNA: TGCAGTGCTAGACCATGGGATGTGAACACTGAAGCTTTCTTT.

As regards this clonotype: A single base separates this from a much larger clone, so it may be a read error. V and J are TRBV6-2 or TRBV6-3 and TRBJ2-6; D gene uncertain. The CDR3 sequence is 15 residues long. Per germline, CDR1 MNHEY and CDR2 SVGEGT. The CDR3 loop reads CASSYSSSGTNVLTF. The CDR3 DNA is TGTGCCAGCAGTTACAGTAGCTCTGGGACCAACGTCCTGACTTTC.

This clonotype was recorded a few times. This chain links TRBV4-1 with TRBJ2-2; 9 positions match TRBD2. J gave up 2 bases and V 1 base, and 8 bases lay outside the gene matches. The CDR3 contains 18 residues. In germline, CDR1 is MGHRA, CDR2 YSYEKL. Here the CDR3 DNA reads TGCGCCAGCAGCCAAGGAATTAGCGGGGGACTCAACACCGGGGAGCTGTTTTTT. Amino acids: CASSQGISGGLNTGELFF.